Listed below are T cell receptor beta chains from one sample, sequenced in a study. A single record per CDR3 protein comes from TCRdb applying MiXCR to the reads. Of 920 or so distinct CDR3 sequences in the sample, more than 6% are singletons; the top ten hold approximately 15%. The sequencing input was CD4+ T cells from synovial fluid. The receptor set was obtained from a human donor with rheumatoid arthritis. Each CDR3 is given with its conserved first and last residue. Each record gives: CDR3 DNA, CDR3 protein, J gene, clone size, D gene, V gene. The D gene is left open where the match is weak. Clone size is given for some rows only: seen once, a few or many times, or a class if the clone is expanded.

DNA: TGTGCCAGCCCCGTCGGGACAGGGGGCTACGAGCAGTACTTC
CDR3: CASPVGTGGYEQYF
J: TRBJ2-7
size: large
D: TRBD1
V: TRBV27

DNA: TGTGCCAGCAGTTCCGGACTAGCGGGCAAAAACATTCAGTACTTC
CDR3: CASSSGLAGKNIQYF
J: TRBJ2-4
size: NA
D: TRBD2
V: TRBV28

DNA: TGTGCCATCAGTGCCCCCTCAGGGGGCAGTGAGCAGTTCTTC
CDR3: CAISAPSGGSEQFF
J: TRBJ2-1
size: medium-sized
D: TRBD1
V: TRBV10-3

DNA: TGCAGTGCTAGAATGGGAGCGGCAGGGAATCAGCCCCAGCATTTT
CDR3: CSARMGAAGNQPQHF
J: TRBJ1-5
size: large
D: NA
V: TRBV20-1

DNA: TGCGCCAGCAGCTTGCCAGGGATTAACTATGGCTACACCTTC
CDR3: CASSLPGINYGYTF
J: TRBJ1-2
size: large
D: NA
V: TRBV5-1

DNA: TGCGCCAGCAGCTTGGCCGCCAGACAAGAGACCCAGTACTTC
CDR3: CASSLAARQETQYF
J: TRBJ2-5
size: hyperexpanded
D: NA
V: TRBV5-1

DNA: TGTGCCAGCAGCCGCCCGGTTAGCGGATACAATGAGCAGTTCTTC
CDR3: CASSRPVSGYNEQFF
J: TRBJ2-1
size: large
D: NA
V: TRBV6-5

DNA: TGTGCCAGCAGCCAGGACCTCGGGAGATCCATTGAGCAGTTCTTC
CDR3: CASSQDLGRSIEQFF
J: TRBJ2-1
size: few
D: NA
V: TRBV4-2

DNA: TGTGCCAGCAGCGTAGGGGGCGGGAGGTACCAAGAGACCCAGTACTTC
CDR3: CASSVGGGRYQETQYF
J: TRBJ2-5
size: medium-sized
D: TRBD2
V: TRBV9

DNA: TGTGCCAGCAGTTACAGGGGGCTTTGGGCAGATACGCAGTATTTT
CDR3: CASSYRGLWADTQYF
J: TRBJ2-3
size: medium-sized
D: TRBD1
V: TRBV12-3/TRBV12-4

DNA: TGCAGTGCTAGTGACGCAGGGGTGTACGAGCAGTACTTC
CDR3: CSASDAGVYEQYF
J: TRBJ2-7
size: NA
D: NA
V: TRBV20-1

DNA: TGTGCCAGCAGCTTAGCCGGATGGGGACAGGGCCGCGAGCAGTACTTC
CDR3: CASSLAGWGQGREQYF
J: TRBJ2-7
size: few
D: TRBD1
V: TRBV11-2

DNA: TGTGCCAGCAGCAGACTAGCCCGAACCGGGGAGCTGTTTTTT
CDR3: CASSRLARTGELFF
J: TRBJ2-2
size: medium-sized
D: TRBD2
V: TRBV7-3

DNA: TGCGCCAGCAGCCCCGCGGGGGGAGGCTACGAGCAGTACTTC
CDR3: CASSPAGGGYEQYF
J: TRBJ2-7
size: medium-sized
D: TRBD2
V: TRBV5-1

DNA: TGCAGCGTCAAGGGGAACGGCTACACCTTC
CDR3: CSVKGNGYTF
J: TRBJ1-2
size: medium-sized
D: NA
V: TRBV29-1

DNA: TGCGCCAGCAGCCCCCCGGGACAGGGGGTCCCAGATACGCAGTATTTT
CDR3: CASSPPGQGVPDTQYF
J: TRBJ2-3
size: few
D: TRBD1
V: TRBV5-1

DNA: TGTGCCAGCAGTTCCAACTACAATGAGCAGTTCTTC
CDR3: CASSSNYNEQFF
J: TRBJ2-1
size: medium-sized
D: NA
V: TRBV7-2

DNA: TGCAGTGCTAGAGTTGGGGGGGGGGCTTTCTTT
CDR3: CSARVGGGAFF
J: TRBJ1-1
size: NA
D: NA
V: TRBV20-1

DNA: TGTGCCAGCTCACCGAGGGACAGGTCGAACTACGAGCAGTACTTC
CDR3: CASSPRDRSNYEQYF
J: TRBJ2-7
size: large
D: TRBD1
V: TRBV18

DNA: TGTGCCAGCAGTGCACAGGACGTGAACACTGAAGCTTTCTTT
CDR3: CASSAQDVNTEAFF
J: TRBJ1-1
size: medium-sized
D: NA
V: TRBV25-1

DNA: TGTGCCAGCAGCGGGACGGAGACCCAGTACTTC
CDR3: CASSGTETQYF
J: TRBJ2-5
size: medium-sized
D: NA
V: TRBV7-9

DNA: TGTGCCACCGGAAGACTAGCGGGAGGCGATGAGCAGTTCTTC
CDR3: CATGRLAGGDEQFF
J: TRBJ2-1
size: medium-sized
D: TRBD2
V: TRBV15

DNA: TGTGCCAGCTCACCTTCTAGCGGTGGCGAGCAGTTCTTC
CDR3: CASSPSSGGEQFF
J: TRBJ2-1
size: large
D: TRBD2
V: TRBV18

DNA: TGTGCCAGCAGCCCGCCGGGACATTTAGCCAAAAACATTCAGTACTTC
CDR3: CASSPPGHLAKNIQYF
J: TRBJ2-4
size: medium-sized
D: NA
V: TRBV4-2

DNA: TGTGCCAGCAGCTTGAAAAAGGGTAGCTCCCCCGACTACGAGCAGTACTTC
CDR3: CASSLKKGSSPDYEQYF
J: TRBJ2-7
size: medium-sized
D: NA
V: TRBV5-4

DNA: TGTGCCAGCAGCTTAGGGGCGGGAGCGCTTTACAATGAGCAGTTCTTC
CDR3: CASSLGAGALYNEQFF
J: TRBJ2-1
size: NA
D: TRBD2
V: TRBV7-9

DNA: TGCAGTGCTAGAGATCGGGGGGGGGTAGGTAATCAGCCCCAGCATTTT
CDR3: CSARDRGGVGNQPQHF
J: TRBJ1-5
size: medium-sized
D: NA
V: TRBV20-1

DNA: TGCGCCAGCACCGCGGACGGGGAGGGAGCCGGGGAGCTGTTTTTT
CDR3: CASTADGEGAGELFF
J: TRBJ2-2
size: large
D: TRBD2
V: TRBV5-1

DNA: TGCAGTGCTGGAGGGCTTCTCACTGAAGCTTTCTTT
CDR3: CSAGGLLTEAFF
J: TRBJ1-1
size: large
D: NA
V: TRBV20-1

DNA: TGTGCCAGCAGCTCGCAGTTCTCCGAGCAGTACTTC
CDR3: CASSSQFSEQYF
J: TRBJ2-7
size: medium-sized
D: NA
V: TRBV7-2

DNA: TGTGCCAGCAGCTTCAGCCTAGCGGGAGGACGGGATACGCAGTATTTT
CDR3: CASSFSLAGGRDTQYF
J: TRBJ2-3
size: many
D: TRBD2
V: TRBV9